This T cell receptor beta chain was sequenced in a study of OX40 agonist ivuxolimab in advanced cancers. Study at large: Of the participants, 40% to 50% had some prior anti-PD-1, anti-PD-L1 or anti-CTLA-4 therapy, which was allowed.

The CDR3 covers 14 residues. Per germline, CDR1 WSHSY and CDR2 SAAADI. Trimming removed 6 bases from V and 7 bases from J; junction bases left unmatched: 6. Clones were read by immunoSEQ multiplex PCR, and TCRdb kept only the in-frame ones, dropping some. The table lists some 80,000 clones, about 91% of them singletons, with around 0.4% in the top ten. This chain connects TRBV10-2 to TRBJ2-1, with 10 nucleotides matching TRBD2. The sequence derives from an adult with an advanced solid tumor such as melanoma, head and neck, liver or kidney cancer. The source material was CD4+ or CD8+ T cells sorted from blood, sampled in a trial of the OX40 agonist ivuxolimab. The CDR3 here is CASSAGTSENEQFF. The CDR3 DNA reads as TGCGCCAGCAGCGCCGGGACTAGCGAAAATGAGCAGTTCTTC.